This T cell receptor beta chain appears in the sequencing data of a study of T cells in Graves' hyperthyroidism and ophthalmopathy. General study points: Ophthalmopathy was told apart from stable hyperthyroidism by a 13 V-J model. Before onset, ophthalmopathy was predicted by the model a median around 6 months earlier.

As regards this clonotype: Its antigen is undetermined.

The study based diagnoses on clinical symptoms, serum thyroxine and TRAb, thyroid ultrasound and orbital computed tomography. Using RNA transcripts as the source, TCR beta CDR3 regions were amplified. Researchers ran a first-round RT-PCR on the TCR CDR3 using the HTBI primer set. TCRdb re-analysed the multiplex PCR reads in MiXCR, keeping a single row per CDR3 protein. This sample carries about 350,000 distinct CDR3 sequences, approximately 19% of them seen once, and the ten largest clones take about 3.5%. The V gene's germline CDR1 is SGHRS and CDR2 YFSETQ. This CDR3 region has 12 residues. V dropped 0 bases and J dropped 6 bases, with 7 bases sitting between them.

This TCR was recovered from a woman between 18 and 29 years old with Graves' hyperthyroidism. Material for sequencing was blood. This chain connects TRBV5-1 to TRBJ2-7, with unresolved D. CDR3 sequence reads: CASSLEIGEQYF. The CDR3 nucleotides read TGCGCCAGCAGCTTGGAGATTGGCGAGCAGTACTTC.